The source of this TCR beta chain is a study of radiotherapy plus CTLA-4 blockade in lung cancer. Study information: In 18% of patients, objective responses were seen; approximately 30% had disease control.

V lost 1 base and J lost 2, with 9 bases in between. This CDR3 region has 14 residues. Germline V gene lookup returns CDR1 SGHTA and CDR2 FQGNSA. Concerning this clone: What it binds is not known.

Data came from immunoSEQ multiplex PCR; TCRdb stores just in-frame clones and leaves some out. The table lists 45,000 to 55,000 clones, about 88% of them singletons. Findings of the study overall: Early clonal dynamics of blood T cells, together with interferon-beta, were reported as the best response predictor. TCR clones originating in tumors grew in number in blood after radiotherapy plus ipilimumab.

The origin of this receptor is a human donor with non-small cell lung cancer whose response to radiotherapy plus ipilimumab could not be evaluated. The J gene is TRBJ2-7, the V gene TRBV7-2; no definite D call. This material consisted of peripheral blood, taken from a patient treated with radiotherapy plus ipilimumab. The CDR3 nucleotides are TGTGCCAGCAGCTTAGTACAGTATGCCTACGAGCAGTACTTC. The encoded protein is CASSLVQYAYEQYF.